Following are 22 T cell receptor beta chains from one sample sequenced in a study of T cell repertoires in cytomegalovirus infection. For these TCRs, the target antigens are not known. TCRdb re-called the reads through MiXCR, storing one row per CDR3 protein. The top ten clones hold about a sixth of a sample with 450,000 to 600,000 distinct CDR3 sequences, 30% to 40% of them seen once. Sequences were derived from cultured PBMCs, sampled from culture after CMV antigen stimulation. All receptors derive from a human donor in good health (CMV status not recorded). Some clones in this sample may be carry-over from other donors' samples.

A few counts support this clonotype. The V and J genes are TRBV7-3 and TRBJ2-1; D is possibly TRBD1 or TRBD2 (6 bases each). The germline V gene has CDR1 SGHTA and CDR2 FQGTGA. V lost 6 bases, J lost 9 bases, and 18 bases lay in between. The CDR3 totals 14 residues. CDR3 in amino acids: CASRRDSGAFEQFF. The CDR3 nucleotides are TGTGCCAGCAGACGGGACTCGGGGGCTTTTGAGCAGTTCTTC.

The DNA of the CDR3 is TGCGCCAGCAGCCCTCCGTCCTCCAGCGGGAGGCGACCATCGCAGTTCTTC. It specifies CASSPPSSSGRRPSQFF. This sequence joins TRBV5-1 and TRBJ2-1, with TRBD2 identical over 9 bases. V lost 4 bases to trimming and J lost 12 bases; unmatched junction nucleotides: 20. The CDR3 spans 17 residues. Germline loops: CDR1 SGHRS, CDR2 YFSETQ.

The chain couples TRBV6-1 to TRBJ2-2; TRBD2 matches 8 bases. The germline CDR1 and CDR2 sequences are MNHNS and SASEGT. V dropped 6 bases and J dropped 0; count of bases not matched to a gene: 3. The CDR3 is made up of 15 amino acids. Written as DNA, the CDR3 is TGTGCCAGCAGGCAGGGACTAGCGAACACCGGGGAGCTGTTTTTT. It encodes CASRQGLANTGELFF.

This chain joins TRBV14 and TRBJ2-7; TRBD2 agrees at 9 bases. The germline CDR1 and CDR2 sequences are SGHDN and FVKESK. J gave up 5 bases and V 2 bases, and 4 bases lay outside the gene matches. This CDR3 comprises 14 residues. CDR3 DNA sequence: TGTGCCAGCAGCCAATCTAGCGGGATAAACGAGCAGTACGTC. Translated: CASSQSSGINEQYV.

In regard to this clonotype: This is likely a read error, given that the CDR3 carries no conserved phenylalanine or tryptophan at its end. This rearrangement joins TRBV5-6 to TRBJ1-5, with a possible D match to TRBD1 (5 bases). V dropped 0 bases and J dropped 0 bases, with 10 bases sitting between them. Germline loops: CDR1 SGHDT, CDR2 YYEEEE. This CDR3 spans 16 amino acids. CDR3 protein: CASSLGGQYSNQPQHY. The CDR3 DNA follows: TGTGCCAGCAGCTTGGGAGGACAATATAGCAATCAGCCCCAGCATTAT.

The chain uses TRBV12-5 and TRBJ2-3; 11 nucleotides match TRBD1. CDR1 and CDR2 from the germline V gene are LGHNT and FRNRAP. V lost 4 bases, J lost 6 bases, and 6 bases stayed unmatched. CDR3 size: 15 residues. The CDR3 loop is CASGYGQGARDTQYF. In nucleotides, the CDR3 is TGTGCTAGTGGTTACGGACAGGGGGCACGGGATACGCAGTATTTT.

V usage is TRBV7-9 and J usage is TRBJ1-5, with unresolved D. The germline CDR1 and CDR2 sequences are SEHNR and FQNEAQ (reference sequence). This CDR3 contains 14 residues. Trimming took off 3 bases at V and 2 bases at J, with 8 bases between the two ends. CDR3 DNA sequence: TGTGCCAGCAGCTTGGGTATAGGCAATCAGCCCCAGCATTTT. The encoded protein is CASSLGIGNQPQHF.

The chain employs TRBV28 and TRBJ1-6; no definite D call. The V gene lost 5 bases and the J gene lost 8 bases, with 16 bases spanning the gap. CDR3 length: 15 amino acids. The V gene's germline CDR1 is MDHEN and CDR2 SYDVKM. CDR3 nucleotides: TGTGCCAGCAGTCCGTCCCTGGGGTCCCATTCACCCCTCCACTTT. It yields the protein CASSPSLGSHSPLHF.

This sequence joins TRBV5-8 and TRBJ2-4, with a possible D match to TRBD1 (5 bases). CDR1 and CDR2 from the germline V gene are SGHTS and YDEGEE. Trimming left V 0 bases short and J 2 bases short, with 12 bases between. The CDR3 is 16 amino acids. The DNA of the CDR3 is TGTGCCAGCAGCTTGGATGTAGGGGTGACCAAAAACATTCAGTACTTC. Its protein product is CASSLDVGVTKNIQYF.

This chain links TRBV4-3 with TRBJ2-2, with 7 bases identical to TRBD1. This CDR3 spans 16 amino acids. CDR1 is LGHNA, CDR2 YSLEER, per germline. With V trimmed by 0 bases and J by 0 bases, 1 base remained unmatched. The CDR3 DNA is TGCGCCAGCAGCCAAGATCAGGGGGCGAACACCGGGGAGCTGTTTTTT. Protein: CASSQDQGANTGELFF.

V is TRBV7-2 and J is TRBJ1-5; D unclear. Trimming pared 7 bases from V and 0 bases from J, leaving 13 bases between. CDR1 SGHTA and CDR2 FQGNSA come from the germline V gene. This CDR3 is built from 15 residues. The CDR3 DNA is TGTGCCAGCAAAGGGAGAGGCAGTAGCAATCAGCCCCAGCATTTT. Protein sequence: CASKGRGSSNQPQHF.

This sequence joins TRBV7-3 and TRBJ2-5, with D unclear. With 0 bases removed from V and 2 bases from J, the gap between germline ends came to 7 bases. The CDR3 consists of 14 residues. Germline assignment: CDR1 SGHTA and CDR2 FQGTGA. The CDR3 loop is CASSLTRSQETQYF. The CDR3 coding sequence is TGTGCCAGCAGCTTAACGAGGTCACAAGAGACCCAGTACTTC.

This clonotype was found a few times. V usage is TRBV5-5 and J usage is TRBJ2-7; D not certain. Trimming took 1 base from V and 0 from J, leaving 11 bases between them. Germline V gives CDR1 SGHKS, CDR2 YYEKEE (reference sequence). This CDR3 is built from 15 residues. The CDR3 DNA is TGTGCCAGCAGCTTGACCCTACAAACCTCCTACGAGCAGTACTTC. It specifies CASSLTLQTSYEQYF.

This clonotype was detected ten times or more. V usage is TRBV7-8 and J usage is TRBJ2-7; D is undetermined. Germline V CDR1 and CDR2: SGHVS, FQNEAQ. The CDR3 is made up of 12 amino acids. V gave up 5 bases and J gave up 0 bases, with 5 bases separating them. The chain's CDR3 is CASSRASYEQYF. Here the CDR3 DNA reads TGTGCCAGCAGCCGGGCCTCCTACGAGCAGTACTTC.

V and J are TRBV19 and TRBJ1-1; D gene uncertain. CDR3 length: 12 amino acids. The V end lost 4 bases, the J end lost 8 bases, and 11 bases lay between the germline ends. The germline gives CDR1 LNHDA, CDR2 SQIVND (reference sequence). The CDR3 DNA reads TGTGCCAGTAGTAGCCAGCTTTCCGAAGCTTTCTTT. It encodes CASSSQLSEAFF.

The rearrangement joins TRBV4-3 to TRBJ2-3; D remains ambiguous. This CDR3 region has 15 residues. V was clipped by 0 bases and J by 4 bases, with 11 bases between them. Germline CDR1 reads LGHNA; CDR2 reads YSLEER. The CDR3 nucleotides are TGCGCCAGCAGCCAAGATCATCCCGGAGCAGATACGCAGTATTTT. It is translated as CASSQDHPGADTQYF.

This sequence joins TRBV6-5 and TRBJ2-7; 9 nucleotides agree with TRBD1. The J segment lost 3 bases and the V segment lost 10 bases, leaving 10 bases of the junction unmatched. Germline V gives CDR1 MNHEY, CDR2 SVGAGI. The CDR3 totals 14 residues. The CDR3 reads CATTTPGQGYEQYF. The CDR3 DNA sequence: TGTGCCACCACAACTCCGGGACAGGGCTACGAGCAGTACTTC.

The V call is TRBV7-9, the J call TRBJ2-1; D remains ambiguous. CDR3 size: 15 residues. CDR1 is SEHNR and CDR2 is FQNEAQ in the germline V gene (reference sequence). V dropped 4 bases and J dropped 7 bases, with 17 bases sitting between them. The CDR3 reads CASSSFRASRNEQFF. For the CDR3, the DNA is TGTGCCAGCAGCTCCTTTCGGGCGTCTCGGAATGAGCAGTTCTTC.

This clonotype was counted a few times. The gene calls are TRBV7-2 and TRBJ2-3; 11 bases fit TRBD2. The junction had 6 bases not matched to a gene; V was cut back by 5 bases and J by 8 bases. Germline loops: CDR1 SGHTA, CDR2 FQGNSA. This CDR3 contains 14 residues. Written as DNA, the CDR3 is TGTGCCAGCAGCACCGAGGGGACTAGCGGTACGCAGTATTTT. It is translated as CASSTEGTSGTQYF.

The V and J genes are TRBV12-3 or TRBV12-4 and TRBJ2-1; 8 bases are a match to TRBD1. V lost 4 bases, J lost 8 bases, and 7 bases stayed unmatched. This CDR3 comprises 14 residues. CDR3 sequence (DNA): TGTGCCAGCAGTTCAGGACAGGGATCGTATGAGCAGTTCTTC. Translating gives CASSSGQGSYEQFF.

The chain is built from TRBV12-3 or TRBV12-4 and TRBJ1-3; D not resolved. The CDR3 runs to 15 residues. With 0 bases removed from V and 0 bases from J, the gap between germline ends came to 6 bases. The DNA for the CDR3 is TGTGCCAGCAGTTTAGCCGGGAGCTCTGGAAACACCATATATTTT. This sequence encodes CASSLAGSSGNTIYF.

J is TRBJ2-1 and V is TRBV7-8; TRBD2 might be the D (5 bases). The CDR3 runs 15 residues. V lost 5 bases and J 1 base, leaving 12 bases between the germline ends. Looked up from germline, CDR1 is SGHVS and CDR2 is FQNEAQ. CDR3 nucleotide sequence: TGTGCCAGCAGCGTACTAGAAGGATCCTACAATGAGCAGTTCTTC. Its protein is CASSVLEGSYNEQFF.